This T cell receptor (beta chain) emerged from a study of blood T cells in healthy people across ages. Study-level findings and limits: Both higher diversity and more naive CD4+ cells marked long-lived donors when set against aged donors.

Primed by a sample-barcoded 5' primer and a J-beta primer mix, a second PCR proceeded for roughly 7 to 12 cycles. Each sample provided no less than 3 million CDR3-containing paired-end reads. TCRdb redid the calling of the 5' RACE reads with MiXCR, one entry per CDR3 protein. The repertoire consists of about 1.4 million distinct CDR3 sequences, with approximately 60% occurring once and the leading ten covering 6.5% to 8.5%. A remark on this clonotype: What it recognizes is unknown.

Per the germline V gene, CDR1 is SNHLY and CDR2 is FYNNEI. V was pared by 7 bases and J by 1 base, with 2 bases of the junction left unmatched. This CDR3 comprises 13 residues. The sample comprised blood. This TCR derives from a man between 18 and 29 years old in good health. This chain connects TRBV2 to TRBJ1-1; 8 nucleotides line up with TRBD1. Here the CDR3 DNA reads TGTGCCAGCACTGGGACAGGGAACACTGAAGCTTTCTTT. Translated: CASTGTGNTEAFF.